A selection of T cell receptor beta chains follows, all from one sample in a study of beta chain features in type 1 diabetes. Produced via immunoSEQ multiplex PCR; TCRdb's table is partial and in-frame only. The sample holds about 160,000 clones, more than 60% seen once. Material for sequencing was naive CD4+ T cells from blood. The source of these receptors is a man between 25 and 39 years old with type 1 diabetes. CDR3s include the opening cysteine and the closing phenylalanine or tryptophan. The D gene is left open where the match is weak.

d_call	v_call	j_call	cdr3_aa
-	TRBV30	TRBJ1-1	CAWTHGRGITEAFF
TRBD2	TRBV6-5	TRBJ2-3	CASSLTSGDTDTQYF
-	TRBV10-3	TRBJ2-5	CAIRDSSETQYF
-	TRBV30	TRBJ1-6	CAWSLGGSPLHF
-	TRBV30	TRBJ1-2	CAWTGTLLNGYTF
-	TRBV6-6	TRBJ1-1	CASSYDPVRGTEAFF
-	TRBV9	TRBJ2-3	CASSDRGQLSMGDTQYF
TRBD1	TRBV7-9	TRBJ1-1	CASSFTGDTEAFF
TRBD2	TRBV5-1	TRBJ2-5	CASSLTAGGQETQYF
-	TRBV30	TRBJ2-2	CAWNQGSGELFF
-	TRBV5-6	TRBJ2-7	CASSLALVGQYF
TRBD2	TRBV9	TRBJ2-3	CASSGTSGVNTDTQYF
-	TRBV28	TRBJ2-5	CASSFGTYEGETQYF
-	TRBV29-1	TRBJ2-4	CSVHPVEGANIQYF
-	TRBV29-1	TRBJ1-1	CSVLTDEETEAFF
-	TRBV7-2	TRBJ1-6	CASSSPTDSSYNSPLHF
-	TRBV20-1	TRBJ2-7	CSASPDREQYF
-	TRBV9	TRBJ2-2	CASSVLGTDNTGELFF
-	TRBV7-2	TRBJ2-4	CASSLELGVENIQYF
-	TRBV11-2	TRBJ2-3	CASSLRTDTQYF
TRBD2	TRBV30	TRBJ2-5	CAWSGLGTRSYETQYF
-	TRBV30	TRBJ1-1	CAWSLGPEAFF
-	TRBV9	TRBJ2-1	CASSGIKQFF
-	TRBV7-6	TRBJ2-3	CASSSIESEVYF
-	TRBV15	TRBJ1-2	CATSRDNGLPTVGGYTF
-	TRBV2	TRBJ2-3	CASSGEASTDTQYF
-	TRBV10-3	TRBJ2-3	CAISESLILENTQYF
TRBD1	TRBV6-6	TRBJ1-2	CASSRQGDGYTF